The 28 T cell receptor beta chains reported below all come from one sample, sequenced in a study of T-cell reconstitution after alpha-beta-depleted transplantation in children. Library preparation (for TCRbeta) was performed with unique molecular identifiers. TCRdb re-analysed the PCR reads in MiXCR, keeping a single row per CDR3 protein. The sample has almost 600,000 distinct CDR3 sequences, over 25% seen once; the top ten hold under 45%. The input for sequencing was PBMCs, taken before TCRalphabeta/CD19-depleted stem cell transplant. Receptor source: a boy younger than two with Wiskott-Aldrich syndrome, due to receive a stem cell transplant.

In its sample, this clonotype was seen a few times. This sequence joins TRBV5-1 and TRBJ2-7; D assignment may be TRBD1 or TRBD2 (5 bases each). The CDR3 runs 14 residues. Germline V CDR1 and CDR2: SGHRS, YFSETQ. V was clipped by 4 bases and J by 1 base, with 12 bases between them. CDR3 nucleotide sequence: TGCGCCAGCAGCGAGTGGGACGGGTCCTACGAGCAGTACTTC. This sequence encodes CASSEWDGSYEQYF. Looking up the rest from reference TRBV5-1 and TRBJ2-7 gives the full variable domain: KAGVTQTPRYLIKTRGQQVTLSCSPISGHRSVSWYQQTPGQGLQFLFEYFSETQRNKGNFPGRFSGRQFSNSRSEMNVSTLELGDSALYLCASSEWDGSYEQYFGPGTRLTVT.

This clonotype was seen more than once but under ten times. V is TRBV5-1 and J is TRBJ2-5, with TRBD1 matching 10 bases. Trimming at V came to 4 bases and at J to 4 bases, leaving 10 bases not matched to a gene. The CDR3 is made up of 16 amino acids. The germline V gene encodes CDR1 SGHRS and CDR2 YFSETQ. The CDR3 DNA reads as TGCGCCAGCAGCCCTGGGACAGGGGTCGTAGGAGAGACCCAGTACTTC. Translation: CASSPGTGVVGETQYF. Using reference TRBV5-1 and TRBJ2-5 for the parts outside the CDR3, the full variable domain is KAGVTQTPRYLIKTRGQQVTLSCSPISGHRSVSWYQQTPGQGLQFLFEYFSETQRNKGNFPGRFSGRQFSNSRSEMNVSTLELGDSALYLCASSPGTGVVGETQYFGPGTRLLVL.

This clonotype appeared a few times. The rearrangement uses TRBV3-1 and TRBJ1-1, with 10 nucleotides matching TRBD1. Germline assignment: CDR1 LGHDT and CDR2 YNNKEL (reference sequence). The CDR3 covers 16 residues. J was trimmed by 0 bases and V by 4 bases; bases with no gene match: 5. CDR3 bases: TGTGCCAGCAGCCCGCGGACAGGGGGGGTGAACACTGAAGCTTTCTTT. Translating gives CASSPRTGGVNTEAFF.

This clonotype has just a few counts. The gene calls are TRBV12-3 or TRBV12-4 and TRBJ2-1; 7 bases agree with TRBD2. The CDR3 is 19 residues long. J gave up 7 bases and V 3 bases, and 21 bases lay outside the gene matches. CDR3 DNA sequence: TGTGCCAGCAGTTTGTTAATGGCTAGCGGCGAAGTAGGAGCGAATGAGCAGTTCTTC. Translating it yields CASSLLMASGEVGANEQFF.

The table lists this clonotype with a few counts. The chain combines TRBV29-1 with TRBJ2-1; 8 bases are a match to TRBD2. This CDR3 comprises 14 residues. V lost 6 bases, J lost 6 bases, and 10 bases stayed unmatched. The germline gives CDR1 SQVTM, CDR2 ANQGSEA. As DNA, the CDR3 is TGCAGCGTCCTCGGGAGCGGGAGCACCAATGAGCAGTTCTTC. It yields the protein CSVLGSGSTNEQFF.

The chain combines TRBV28 with TRBJ1-5, with 7 bases aligning to TRBD1. Germline lookup yields CDR1 MDHEN and CDR2 SYDVKM. With V trimmed by 6 bases and J by 7 bases, 6 bases remained unmatched. The CDR3 is made up of 13 amino acids. The chain's CDR3 is CASSSGGRQPQHF. CDR3 nucleotides: TGTGCCAGCAGCTCAGGGGGTAGGCAGCCCCAGCATTTT.

The genes are TRBV20-1 and TRBJ2-7, with 12 bases aligning to TRBD2. The CDR3 is 18 residues long. Germline V gene sequence: CDR1 DFQATT, CDR2 SNEGSKA (reference sequence). CDR3 loop: CSAPNPLAGGPGYYEQYF. As DNA, the CDR3 is TGCAGCGCCCCTAATCCGCTAGCGGGAGGGCCGGGTTACTACGAGCAGTACTTC.

The chain recombines TRBV7-6 with TRBJ1-2; 8 bases are shared with TRBD1. The germline CDR1 and CDR2 sequences are SGHVS and FNYEAQ. This CDR3 is 14 amino acids long. The trim removed 5 bases at V and 4 bases at J, leaving 6 bases unmatched. CDR3 sequence: CASSRQGSSYGYTF. The CDR3 nucleotides are TGTGCCAGCAGCCGACAGGGGTCTAGCTATGGCTACACCTTC.

Comment on this clonotype: The junction departs from germline at one end; a sequencing error may be responsible. This CDR3 reads CASSPTTGSAGANVLAF. The CDR3 DNA reads TGTGCCAGCAGCCCCACGACAGGGTCAGCTGGGGCCAACGTCCTGGCTTTC. The V and J genes are TRBV7-9 and TRBJ2-6, with 7 nucleotides matching TRBD1. Germline CDR1 SEHNR, CDR2 FQNEAQ (reference sequence). The CDR3 contains 17 residues.

The chain couples TRBV2 to TRBJ2-5; D tentatively fits TRBD1 or TRBD2 (5 bases each). Germline-derived CDR1 and CDR2 are SNHLY and FYNNEI. This CDR3 spans 13 amino acids. The germline V and J ends were trimmed by 4 bases and 1 base, with 7 bases remaining between them. The CDR3: CASSGGTQETQYF. The DNA for the CDR3 is TGTGCCAGCAGTGGGGGGACCCAAGAGACCCAGTACTTC.

The rearrangement links TRBV5-1 to TRBJ2-5; D is undetermined. Germline-derived CDR1 and CDR2 are SGHRS and YFSETQ. V gave up 2 bases and J gave up 5 bases, with 13 bases separating them. CDR3 length: 14 amino acids. CDR3 in DNA: TGCGCCAGCAGCTTAGACTTGCGTGGGGAGACCCAGTACTTC. This codes for CASSLDLRGETQYF.

A few counts support this clonotype. The chain carries TRBV15 and TRBJ2-5, with D perhaps assigned TRBD1 or TRBD2 (5 bases each). Germline lookup yields CDR1 LNHNV and CDR2 YYDKDF (reference sequence). Trimming cost V 5 bases and J 5 bases, with 15 bases left between them. This CDR3 has 14 residues. CDR3 region: CATSPRVRDETQYF. For the CDR3, the DNA is TGTGCCACCAGCCCCCGGGTAAGGGACGAGACCCAGTACTTC.

The gene calls are TRBV5-1 and TRBJ2-1, with a tentative D call TRBD2 (5 bases). The CDR3 is 16 residues long. Trimming cost V 3 bases and J 0 bases, with 13 bases left between them. Germline V gives CDR1 SGHRS, CDR2 YFSETQ. The CDR3 DNA reads TGCGCCAGCAGCTACGGGCCGGGGAGCTCCTACAATGAGCAGTTCTTC. Amino acids: CASSYGPGSSYNEQFF.

The chain uses TRBV5-1 and TRBJ1-4, with D unresolved. Germline V gene data show CDR1 as SGHRS and CDR2 as YFSETQ. V was pared by 2 bases and J by 0 bases, with 11 bases between. The CDR3 length is 16 residues. The CDR3 DNA sequence: TGCGCCAGCAGCTTCGGGCGGGGAGCAACTAATGAAAAACTGTTTTTT. Residues: CASSFGRGATNEKLFF. Using reference TRBV5-1 and TRBJ1-4 for the parts outside the CDR3, the full variable domain is KAGVTQTPRYLIKTRGQQVTLSCSPISGHRSVSWYQQTPGQGLQFLFEYFSETQRNKGNFPGRFSGRQFSNSRSEMNVSTLELGDSALYLCASSFGRGATNEKLFFGSGTQLSVL.

This clonotype showed up just a few times. The gene calls are TRBV5-1 and TRBJ1-1; tentatively, D is TRBD1 (5 bases). The CDR3 covers 15 residues. Germline V gives CDR1 SGHRS, CDR2 YFSETQ. Trimming took 0 bases from V and 1 from J, leaving 10 bases between them. CDR3: CASSLGPGANTEAFF. The CDR3 DNA sequence: TGCGCCAGCAGCTTGGGTCCCGGGGCGAACACTGAAGCTTTCTTT.

The chain links TRBV7-2 to TRBJ2-5, with TRBD1 matching over 8 bases. V lost 6 bases to trimming and J lost 5 bases; unmatched junction nucleotides: 11. Germline CDR1 and CDR2: SGHTA and FQGNSA. CDR3 length equals 15 residues. DNA for the CDR3: TGTGCCAGCAGTGTTACAGGGGGGAGGAAGGAGACCCAGTACTTC. Encoded protein: CASSVTGGRKETQYF.

The CDR3 bases are TGTGCCAGCAGCCCGGGGACTAGCGGGGGGCTGCGGAATGAGCAGTTCTTC. This gives the protein CASSPGTSGGLRNEQFF. The rearrangement links TRBV4-2 to TRBJ2-1, with 15 bases aligning to TRBD2. From germline, CDR1 is LGHNA and CDR2 YNFKEQ. The CDR3 runs 17 residues. Trimming at V came to 4 bases and at J to 7 bases, leaving 8 bases not matched to a gene.

This clonotype was recorded a few times. The genes are TRBV20-1 and TRBJ1-6; D ambiguous. Germline CDR1 and CDR2: DFQATT and SNEGSKA (reference sequence). The CDR3 spans 14 residues. Trimming pared 0 bases from V and 9 bases from J, leaving 12 bases between. CDR3 amino acids: CSAREEGSRSPLHF. The CDR3 DNA is TGCAGTGCTAGAGAAGAGGGAAGTCGTTCACCCCTCCACTTT.

The sample holds a few counts of this clonotype. This sequence joins TRBV5-1 and TRBJ2-7; D ambiguous. Germline V CDR1 and CDR2: SGHRS, YFSETQ. The CDR3 extends over 16 amino acids. Trimming removed 2 bases at V and 2 bases at J, with 17 bases between. DNA for the CDR3: TGCGCCAGCAGCTTCGTGAGTTTGACGGACCCCTACGAGCAGTACTTC. It codes for CASSFVSLTDPYEQYF. The variable domain in full, completed from reference TRBV5-1 and TRBJ2-7, reads KAGVTQTPRYLIKTRGQQVTLSCSPISGHRSVSWYQQTPGQGLQFLFEYFSETQRNKGNFPGRFSGRQFSNSRSEMNVSTLELGDSALYLCASSFVSLTDPYEQYFGPGTRLTVT.

This clonotype was counted a few times. The rearrangement uses TRBV3-1 and TRBJ2-5; D is unclear. CDR1 and CDR2 (germline): LGHDT, YNNKEL (reference sequence). The CDR3 consists of 15 residues. Trimming left V 0 bases short and J 5 bases short, with 13 bases between. The CDR3 bases are TGTGCCAGCAGCCAAGATGGTCGGATAATTGAGACCCAGTACTTC. It yields the protein CASSQDGRIIETQYF.

The V gene is TRBV12-3 or TRBV12-4, the J gene TRBJ1-6; D possibly corresponds to TRBD1 (5 bases). CDR3 length: 14 amino acids. Trimming removed 6 bases from V and 8 bases from J, with 14 bases in between. The CDR3 loop is CASSLGGSYSPLHF. The DNA for the CDR3 is TGTGCCAGCAGCCTGGGGGGATCCTATTCACCCCTCCACTTT.

This clonotype was observed a handful of times. The chain has TRBV5-1 and TRBJ1-1; D remains unclear. CDR1 is SGHRS and CDR2 is YFSETQ in the germline V gene. Trimming took 0 bases from V and 3 from J, leaving 9 bases between them. The CDR3 is 14 residues long. CDR3 in amino acids: CASSLVWGDTEAFF. CDR3 coding DNA: TGCGCCAGCAGCTTGGTGTGGGGTGACACTGAAGCTTTCTTT.

This chain connects TRBV12-3 or TRBV12-4 to TRBJ2-5; D call uncertain. The CDR3 loop spans 13 amino acids. Trimming took off 4 bases at V and 1 base at J, with 7 bases between the two ends. DNA for the CDR3: TGTGCCAGCAGTTACCGGGTCCAAGAGACCCAGTACTTC. Its protein product is CASSYRVQETQYF.

The V and J genes are TRBV20-1 and TRBJ2-3, with TRBD2 matching over 7 bases. Looked up from germline, CDR1 is DFQATT and CDR2 is SNEGSKA (reference sequence). This CDR3 region has 17 residues. V was pared by 3 bases and J by 0 bases, with 12 bases of the junction left unmatched. The CDR3 nucleotides are TGCAGTGCTAGTCAACCTAGCGGAACCTCTAGCACAGATACGCAGTATTTT. Protein sequence: CSASQPSGTSSTDTQYF.

This clonotype was detected many times. The V gene is TRBV20-1, the J gene TRBJ2-1; D uncertain. V was trimmed by 2 bases and J by 0 bases, leaving 5 bases between them. The CDR3 consists of 13 residues. In germline, CDR1 is DFQATT, CDR2 SNEGSKA (reference sequence). The CDR3 loop is CSARLVSYNEQFF. The CDR3 DNA reads as TGCAGTGCTAGATTAGTCTCCTACAATGAGCAGTTCTTC.

This clonotype has a handful of counts. The CDR3 DNA reads as TGCAGTGCCACCCATAATAGGGGTAAGACCGACTACGAGCAGTACTTC. This translates into CSATHNRGKTDYEQYF. V usage is TRBV20-1 and J usage is TRBJ2-7, with D perhaps TRBD1 (5 bases). Germline V gene lookup returns CDR1 DFQATT and CDR2 SNEGSKA (reference sequence). CDR3 size: 16 residues. V shed 6 bases and J shed 3 bases, with 24 bases lying between them.

This clonotype showed up just a few times. The chain links TRBV7-8 to TRBJ1-3, with D perhaps TRBD1 (6 bases). V was trimmed by 4 bases and J by 4 bases, leaving 11 bases between them. In germline, CDR1 is SGHVS, CDR2 FQNEAQ. The CDR3 spans 14 residues. The CDR3 coding sequence is TGTGCCAGCAGCTGGCAGGGGAGGGGAAACACCATATATTTT. Translation gives CASSWQGRGNTIYF.

This clonotype was observed at least ten times. The V gene is TRBV5-1, the J gene TRBJ2-5; D not certain. CDR3 length: 13 residues. Germline V CDR1 and CDR2: SGHRS, YFSETQ. V dropped 0 bases and J dropped 2 bases, with 5 bases sitting between them. CDR3 bases: TGCGCCAGCAGCTTGGGACGGCAAGAGACCCAGTACTTC. Amino acids: CASSLGRQETQYF.